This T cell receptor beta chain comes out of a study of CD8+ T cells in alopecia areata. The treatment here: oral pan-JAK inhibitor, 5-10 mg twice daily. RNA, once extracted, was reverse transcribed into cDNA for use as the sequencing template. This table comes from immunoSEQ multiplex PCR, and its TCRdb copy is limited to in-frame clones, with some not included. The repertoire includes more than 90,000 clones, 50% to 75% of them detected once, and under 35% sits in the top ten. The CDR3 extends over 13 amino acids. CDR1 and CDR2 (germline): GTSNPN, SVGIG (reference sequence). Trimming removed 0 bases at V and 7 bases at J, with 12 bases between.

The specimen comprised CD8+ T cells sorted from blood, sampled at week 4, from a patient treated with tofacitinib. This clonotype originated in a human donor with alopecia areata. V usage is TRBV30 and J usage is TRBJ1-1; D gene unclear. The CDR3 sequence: CAWSVGPGDEAFF. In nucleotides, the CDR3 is TGTGCCTGGAGTGTGGGTCCCGGGGATGAAGCTTTCTTT.